This entry lists 5 T cell receptor beta chains sequenced from one sample in a study of shared clonotypes between healthy human individuals (dated by TCRdb to 2020 to 2021). Libraries were prepared through the immunoSEQ multiplex PCR assay. In TCRdb, the immuneACCESS table is reduced to in-frame sequences with V and J assigned. These tables do not hold every clone; where another copy was compared, an unresolved V gene accounts for under half, and the others remain unexplained. The sample includes roughly 1.4 million clones, with 98% to 99% observed a single time. In total, the top ten clones hold approximately 0.38% of the sample. The sequencing sample was made of naive CD4+ T cells sorted from blood. According to the study, the label for this sample's cell subset or site signals: CD45RA+ positively selected. These receptors were collected from a man in his thirties or forties in good health.

DNA for the CDR3: TGTGCCAGCTCACCAGCAGGGGGCGGTTCTGGGGCCAACGTCCTGACTTTC. It encodes CASSPAGGGSGANVLTF. The chain has TRBV18 and TRBJ2-6; 8 bases are a match to TRBD1. Germline CDR1 reads KGHSH; CDR2 reads LQKENI. The length of the CDR3 is 17 residues. J gave up 1 base and V 2 bases, and 4 bases lay outside the gene matches.

The V gene is TRBV5-1, the J gene TRBJ2-3; 12 bases align to TRBD2. Per germline, CDR1 SGHRS and CDR2 YFSETQ. Losses at the gene ends were 6 bases for V and 2 bases for J; bases not matched to a gene: 7. The CDR3 sequence is 16 residues long. As DNA, the CDR3 is TGCGCCAGCACAGCGACTAGCGGGAGAGTCACAGATACGCAGTATTTT. This translates into CASTATSGRVTDTQYF.

The V call is TRBV7-2, the J call TRBJ2-3, with 13 bases fitting TRBD2. Trimming removed 6 bases from V and 1 base from J; junction bases left unmatched: 7. This CDR3 contains 17 residues. Germline values: CDR1 SGHTA, CDR2 FQGNSA. The CDR3 spells CASSRTSGRRGTDTQYF. The CDR3 region has the DNA TGTGCCAGCAGTAGGACTAGCGGGAGAAGAGGCACAGATACGCAGTATTTT.

The V gene is TRBV28, the J gene TRBJ2-7; no firm D call. The length of the CDR3 is 10 residues. V was shortened by 3 bases and J by 7 bases, with 4 bases between the two germline ends. Germline lookup yields CDR1 MDHEN and CDR2 SYDVKM. The CDR3 loop reads CASSFEEQYF. As DNA, the CDR3 is TGTGCCAGCAGTTTTGAGGAGCAGTACTTC.

This chain uses TRBV5-4 with TRBJ2-5; no clear D gene. The CDR3 length is 15 residues. Germline CDR1 is SGHNT and CDR2 is YYREEE (reference sequence). The V gene lost 0 bases and the J gene lost 1 base, with 10 bases spanning the gap. The CDR3 spells CASSLAPRRQETQYF. In DNA form, the CDR3 reads TGTGCCAGCAGCTTGGCCCCAAGGCGCCAAGAGACCCAGTACTTC.